Listed here is a single T cell receptor beta chain. The sample comes from a study of T cells after yellow fever vaccination. Study background: Preparation used SMART-Seq v4 Ultra Low Input for the low-cell-number fractions.

CDR3 length: 12 amino acids. Trimming left V 9 bases short and J 3 bases short, with 8 bases between. MiXCR, run by TCRdb on the 5' RACE reads, gives a single entry per CDR3 protein. The sample lists about 260,000 distinct CDR3 sequences; around 5.3% were seen once. This sequence originates from a man aged 18 to 29 who received the YFV17D yellow fever vaccine. The source material was CD4+ T cells sorted from PBMCs, sampled on the day of the yellow fever booster vaccination. V gene TRBV12-3 or TRBV12-4 combines with J gene TRBJ2-2; D is unclear. The CDR3 bases are TGTGCCAGAAGTCCCTACACCGGGGAGCTGTTTTTT. Translation: CARSPYTGELFF.